A selection of T cell receptor beta chains follows, all from one sample in a study of blood T cell repertoires in COVID-19. Assay: immunoSEQ multiplex PCR; the TCRdb copy retains only in-frame clones and omits some. The sample lists 110,000 or so clones, 85% occurring once. The sequenced sample consisted of peripheral blood. These receptors were taken from a middle-aged man with acute or convalescent COVID-19. Each CDR3 is given with its conserved first and last residue. A D gene is named only where the DNA matches it firmly. Size is omitted from some rows. Given values are once, few, many or a class for expanded clones.

TRBV3-1/TRBV3-2,-,TRBD1,TRBJ1-2,CASSQEDRGQNGYTF,TGTGCCAGCAGCCAAGAGGACAGGGGGCAGAATGGCTACACCTTC
TRBV30,-,TRBD1,TRBJ1-4,CAWATGRSGEKLFF,TGTGCCTGGGCGACAGGGAGATCTGGCGAAAAACTGTTTTTT
TRBV6-5,-,TRBD1,TRBJ2-7,CASTAGQGKREQYF,TGTGCCAGCACCGCAGGACAGGGCAAGCGCGAGCAGTACTTC
TRBV6-5,-,-,TRBJ2-6,CASNPGDSGANVLTF,TGTGCCAGCAACCCAGGGGACTCTGGGGCCAACGTCCTGACTTTC
TRBV6-5,once,-,TRBJ2-7,CASRSRGEQYF,TGTGCCAGCAGGTCTAGGGGCGAGCAGTACTTC
TRBV7-2,-,TRBD1,TRBJ1-5,CASSLVGTGNQPQHF,TGTGCCAGCAGCTTAGTAGGGACAGGAAATCAGCCCCAGCATTTT
TRBV5-1,-,TRBD2,TRBJ2-5,CASSLSGTNQETQYF,TGCGCCAGCAGCCTATCCGGGACTAACCAAGAGACCCAGTACTTC
TRBV6-6,-,TRBD2,TRBJ2-2,CASVQRGSSTGELFF,TGTGCCAGCGTCCAGCGGGGGTCATCCACCGGGGAGCTGTTTTTT
TRBV5-4,-,-,TRBJ2-3,CASSTNRGTDTQYF,TGTGCCAGCAGCACCAACCGGGGCACAGATACGCAGTATTTT
TRBV7-6,-,TRBD2,TRBJ2-1,CASSSTTGGEQFF,TGTGCCAGCAGCTCAACCACGGGGGGTGAGCAGTTCTTC
TRBV2,-,-,TRBJ1-5,CASSSQGFNQPQHF,TGTGCCAGCAGTTCGCAGGGCTTCAATCAGCCCCAGCATTTT
TRBV24-1,few,TRBD1,TRBJ1-5,CATSEGTGRDQPQHF,TGTGCCACCAGTGAAGGGACAGGGCGGGATCAGCCCCAGCATTTT
TRBV5-1,-,TRBD1,TRBJ1-2,CASSLAGGDPGYTF,TGCGCCAGCAGCTTGGCAGGGGGCGATCCTGGCTACACCTTC
TRBV7-2,-,-,TRBJ2-7,CASSLTPGEQYF,TGTGCCAGCAGCCTGACCCCGGGCGAGCAGTACTTC
TRBV28,-,-,TRBJ2-1,CASSLSQAGYNEQFF,TGTGCCAGCAGTTTATCGCAGGCAGGGTACAATGAGCAGTTCTTC
TRBV19,-,TRBD1,TRBJ1-1,CASSIGPGQLNTEAFF,TGTGCCAGTAGTATAGGCCCGGGACAGCTGAACACTGAAGCTTTCTTT
TRBV4-1,-,-,TRBJ1-2,CASSQDSGGRGSYGYTF,TGCGCCAGCAGCCAAGACTCGGGTGGCAGGGGATCGTATGGCTACACCTTC
TRBV7-9,-,TRBD1,TRBJ2-7,CASSLKGTGLNEQYF,TGTGCCAGCAGCTTAAAAGGGACAGGGTTGAACGAGCAGTACTTC
TRBV12-3/TRBV12-4,-,TRBD2,TRBJ2-5,CASSLSGGETQYF,TGTGCCAGCAGTTTATCGGGGGGAGAGACCCAGTACTTC
TRBV5-4,-,-,TRBJ2-7,CASSPRVSYEQYF,TGTGCCAGCAGCCCCAGGGTCTCCTACGAGCAGTACTTC
TRBV13,once,-,TRBJ1-2,CASSLGLQVGDGYTF,TGTGCCAGCAGCTTAGGGCTGCAGGTCGGTGATGGCTACACCTTC
TRBV9,-,-,TRBJ2-5,CASSSPGTPRDQYF,TGTGCCAGCAGCTCCCCCGGGACACCAAGAGACCAGTACTTC
TRBV7-8,-,-,TRBJ2-7,CASSLVRGVEQYF,TGTGCCAGCAGCTTAGTAAGGGGTGTCGAGCAGTACTTC
TRBV24-1,few,TRBD1,TRBJ1-2,CATSDRYRGYGYTF,TGTGCCACCAGTGATAGGTACAGGGGGTATGGCTACACCTTC